The 31 T cell receptor beta chains below were found in one sample sequenced in a study of cytomegalovirus exposure and HLA in healthy donors. The table came from immunoSEQ multiplex PCR; TCRdb's copy has only in-frame clones and leaves some out. This table has roughly 86,000 clones, almost 97% appearing once. Sequenced input: PBMCs. Receptors originate from a man younger than 35 in good health and CMV-seropositive.

This clone was counted a few times. The rearrangement links TRBV6-1 to TRBJ1-2; TRBD1 matches 9 bases. Unmatched junction bases numbered 11, after V lost 5 bases and J lost 7 bases. The CDR3 is 15 residues long. Germline V gene sequence: CDR1 MNHNS, CDR2 SASEGT. The CDR3 region is CASSSGGTGTAGYTF. The CDR3 DNA is TGTGCCAGCAGTTCCGGGGGGACAGGGACGGCTGGCTACACCTTC.

The rearrangement joins TRBV4-1 to TRBJ2-1; 11 positions match TRBD2. The CDR3 has 17 residues. J gave up 0 bases and V 4 bases, and 5 bases lay outside the gene matches. CDR1 and CDR2 (germline): MGHRA, YSYEKL. The CDR3 coding sequence is TGCGCCAGCAGCCCCAGACTAGCGGGGAGCTCCTACAATGAGCAGTTCTTC. Its protein is CASSPRLAGSSYNEQFF.

The gene calls are TRBV2 and TRBJ1-5, with 8 bases fitting TRBD1. V lost 6 bases to trimming and J lost 5 bases; unmatched junction nucleotides: 9. The CDR3 is 15 residues long. The germline V gene encodes CDR1 SNHLY and CDR2 FYNNEI. The CDR3 bases are TGTGCCAGCAGAGACAGGGGAACCTCCCATCAGCCCCAGCATTTT. Its protein product is CASRDRGTSHQPQHF.

This chain uses TRBV27 with TRBJ2-5; 11 bases agree with TRBD2. The CDR3 has 16 amino acids. Germline V gives CDR1 MNHEY, CDR2 SMNVEV (reference sequence). With V trimmed by 1 base and J by 3 bases, 4 bases remained unmatched. CDR3 coding DNA: TGTGCCAGCAGTTTATTGATGGGACTAGCGGAAGAGACCCAGTACTTC. As protein: CASSLLMGLAEETQYF.

This rearrangement joins TRBV6-5 to TRBJ1-1; the D is unclear. Germline CDR1 reads MNHEY; CDR2 reads SVGAGI. The germline V and J ends were trimmed by 2 bases and 10 bases, with 8 bases remaining between them. The CDR3 is 11 residues long. In DNA form, the CDR3 reads TGTGCCAGCAGTTACCGGGGTCTAGCTTTCTTT. It specifies CASSYRGLAFF.

J is TRBJ1-1 and V is TRBV6-1; the D is unclear. This CDR3 is built from 15 residues. Trimming took 1 base from V and 2 from J, leaving 11 bases between them. Germline V CDR1 and CDR2: MNHNS, SASEGT. CDR3 DNA: TGTGCCAGCAGTGAAGGTTGGCAGGCTAACACTGAAGCTTTCTTT. It is translated as CASSEGWQANTEAFF.

The gene calls are TRBV10-3 and TRBJ2-3; perhaps TRBD1 as D (6 bases). Trimming cost V 7 bases and J 0 bases, with 17 bases left between them. This CDR3 is 16 amino acids long. The germline gives CDR1 ENHRY, CDR2 SYGVKD. The CDR3 bases are TGTGCCATCAACAACGAAGGGGGTTTGAGCACAGATACGCAGTATTTT. Its translation: CAINNEGGLSTDTQYF.

J is TRBJ1-1 and V is TRBV18; 7 bases agree with TRBD1. The V gene end was trimmed by 6 bases and the J gene end by 5 bases; junction bases not matched to a gene: 9. The length of the CDR3 is 14 residues. Looked up from germline, CDR1 is KGHSH and CDR2 is LQKENI. The CDR3 reads CASSPQQGRTEAFF. DNA of the CDR3: TGTGCCAGCTCGCCCCAACAGGGGAGGACTGAAGCTTTCTTT.

The chain has TRBV7-9 and TRBJ2-2; 7 bases agree with TRBD2. CDR3 length: 14 residues. Germline lookup yields CDR1 SEHNR and CDR2 FQNEAQ (reference sequence). V shed 3 bases, J shed 6 bases, and the junction held 4 bases outside the gene matches. The CDR3 coding sequence is TGTGCCAGCAGCTTGCCGGGAGGTCCCGGGGAGCTGTTTTTT. This gives the protein CASSLPGGPGELFF.

The V gene is TRBV11-2, the J gene TRBJ2-7, with 7 bases lining up with TRBD2. The CDR3 covers 14 residues. Germline trimming cut 5 bases from V and 7 bases from J; bases unmatched to any gene: 11. Germline V CDR1 and CDR2: SGHAT, FQNNGV. In DNA form, the CDR3 reads TGTGCCAGCAGCCGAAGTGGGCCGCGGGGGGAGCAGTACTTC. Translated: CASSRSGPRGEQYF.

This rearrangement joins TRBV28 to TRBJ1-3; D ambiguous. The CDR3 is 14 residues long. Trimming pared 6 bases from V and 0 bases from J, leaving 9 bases between. Germline CDR1 and CDR2: MDHEN and SYDVKM. The CDR3 loop is CASSPFLSGNTIYF. The CDR3 region has the DNA TGTGCCAGCAGCCCGTTCCTCTCTGGAAACACCATATATTTT.

V usage is TRBV4-1 and J usage is TRBJ2-1; the match to TRBD2 covers 7 bases. This CDR3 contains 17 residues. J lost 1 base, V lost 4 bases, and 10 bases had no gene match. Looked up from germline, CDR1 is MGHRA and CDR2 is YSYEKL. The CDR3 DNA reads TGCGCCAGCAGCCTTATGTCAGCGGGATTGTCCTACAATGAGCAGTTCTTC. This encodes CASSLMSAGLSYNEQFF.

The chain combines TRBV7-8 with TRBJ2-5, with D possibly being TRBD1 (6 bases). The CDR3 has 13 amino acids. V was shortened by 2 bases and J by 13 bases, with 17 bases between the two germline ends. CDR1 is SGHVS and CDR2 is FQNEAQ in the germline V gene. The CDR3 reads CASSLPSDRRRYF. CDR3 DNA: TGTGCCAGCAGCTTACCATCTGACAGGCGCCGGTACTTC.

The gene calls are TRBV2 and TRBJ1-5; 8 positions match TRBD1. This CDR3 is built from 14 residues. Germline V CDR1 and CDR2: SNHLY, FYNNEI. The ends lost 4 bases at V and 7 bases at J; junction bases unmatched: 6. CDR3 bases: TGTGCCAGCAGTGCGGGACAGGTATTCCAGCCCCAGCATTTT. Translation: CASSAGQVFQPQHF.

This chain connects TRBV5-1 to TRBJ2-7, with 9 bases that match TRBD1. The CDR3 is made up of 15 amino acids. Trimming at V came to 0 bases and at J to 3 bases, leaving 4 bases not matched to a gene. CDR1 is SGHRS and CDR2 is YFSETQ in the germline V gene. CDR3 in amino acids: CASSLDRGRGYEQYF. The CDR3, as DNA: TGCGCCAGCAGCTTGGACAGGGGGCGCGGCTACGAGCAGTACTTC.

J is TRBJ2-6 and V is TRBV27; tentatively, D is TRBD1 (6 bases). The CDR3 loop spans 17 amino acids. V was pared by 5 bases and J by 0 bases, with 14 bases between. Per the germline V gene, CDR1 is MNHEY and CDR2 is SMNVEV (reference sequence). Written as DNA, the CDR3 is TGTGCCAGCAGTCCTCAGGACAGCAACTCTGGGGCCAACGTCCTGACTTTC. Encoded protein: CASSPQDSNSGANVLTF.

The chain uses TRBV5-1 and TRBJ1-1; D may be TRBD1 (5 bases). The CDR3 runs to 15 residues. CDR1 and CDR2 (germline): SGHRS, YFSETQ. Trimming shortened V by 0 bases and J by 3 bases, and 12 bases separated the two germline ends. CDR3 sequence: CASSLAFDSHTEAFF. The CDR3 bases are TGCGCCAGCAGCTTGGCCTTTGACAGCCACACTGAAGCTTTCTTT.

Only one count was recorded for this clone. The chain combines TRBV2 with TRBJ2-7; maybe TRBD1 (5 bases). Germline values: CDR1 SNHLY, CDR2 FYNNEI. V was cut by 4 bases and J by 7 bases, with 14 bases left in between. This CDR3 contains 13 residues. The CDR3 loop is CASSVTAVGEQYF. In nucleotides, the CDR3 is TGTGCCAGCAGTGTGACAGCCGTGGGGGAGCAGTACTTC.

J is TRBJ2-7 and V is TRBV28, with TRBD2 matching 10 bases. The CDR3 is 14 amino acids. Trimming cost V 7 bases and J 0 bases; bases outside gene matches: 3. Per the germline V gene, CDR1 is MDHEN and CDR2 is SYDVKM. The CDR3 region is CASKASGSSYEQYF. CDR3 DNA: TGTGCCAGCAAGGCTAGCGGGAGCTCCTACGAGCAGTACTTC.

This clone was seen once. The chain combines TRBV28 with TRBJ2-7, with TRBD2 matching over 7 bases. Germline lookup yields CDR1 MDHEN and CDR2 SYDVKM. V dropped 8 bases and J dropped 0; count of bases not matched to a gene: 13. The CDR3 consists of 16 residues. The CDR3 loop is CASVGAGTTYSYEQYF. DNA of the CDR3: TGTGCCAGCGTAGGAGCGGGGACCACCTACTCCTACGAGCAGTACTTC.

This clone appeared a single time. The chain couples TRBV7-9 to TRBJ1-1; 9 bases are a match to TRBD1. After removal of 4 bases from V and 7 bases from J, the junction contained 10 bases not matched to a gene. Germline loops: CDR1 SEHNR, CDR2 FQNEAQ (reference sequence). The CDR3 loop spans 15 amino acids. The CDR3 reads CASSSTNRGRGEAFF. The CDR3 bases are TGTGCCAGCAGCTCGACTAACAGGGGGCGCGGTGAAGCTTTCTTT.

This chain connects TRBV6-5 to TRBJ1-5; D perhaps matches TRBD1 (5 bases). Germline CDR1 MNHEY, CDR2 SVGAGI. V lost 5 bases to trimming and J lost 4 bases, with 15 bases between them. The CDR3 consists of 15 residues. CDR3 protein: CASSPSGGGNQPQHF. DNA for the CDR3: TGTGCCAGCAGTCCCTCCGGGGGGGGGAATCAGCCCCAGCATTTT.

The rearrangement links TRBV19 to TRBJ2-7; 10 bases map to TRBD2. The J segment lost 3 bases and the V segment lost 5 bases, leaving 4 bases of the junction unmatched. The germline CDR1 and CDR2 sequences are LNHDA and SQIVND (reference sequence). This CDR3 spans 14 amino acids. The CDR3 sequence: CASSPGLANYEQYF. As DNA, the CDR3 is TGTGCCAGTAGTCCGGGACTAGCGAACTACGAGCAGTACTTC.

The chain recombines TRBV30 with TRBJ2-1; D unresolved. Germline V gives CDR1 GTSNPN, CDR2 SVGIG (reference sequence). This CDR3 is built from 16 residues. V shed 5 bases and J shed 8 bases, with 25 bases lying between them. DNA of the CDR3: TGTGCCTGGGGTCCCCCAGCGACTTCCCCTACGCATGAGCAGTTCTTC. Its protein is CAWGPPATSPTHEQFF. Full variable domain (missing parts from reference TRBV30 and TRBJ2-1): SQTIHQWPATLVQPVGSPLSLECTVEGTSNPNLYWYRQAAGRGLQLLFYSVGIGQISSEVPQNLSASRPQDRQFILSSKKLLLSDSGFYLCAWGPPATSPTHEQFFGPGTRLTVL.

J is TRBJ2-7 and V is TRBV28, with a tentative D call TRBD1 (5 bases). Germline CDR1 MDHEN, CDR2 SYDVKM. This CDR3 comprises 14 residues. V was clipped by 9 bases and J by 3 bases, with 18 bases between them. The CDR3 DNA follows: TGTGCCAGACCAGGGATAGGCTCTCTCTACGAGCAGTACTTC. Translating gives CARPGIGSLYEQYF.

The chain joins TRBV6-5 to TRBJ2-1, with 10 bases matching TRBD2. The CDR3 has 16 amino acids. Per germline, CDR1 MNHEY and CDR2 SVGAGI. Losses at the gene ends were 0 bases for V and 8 bases for J; bases not matched to a gene: 7. The DNA for the CDR3 is TGTGCCAGCAGTTACTCCGCTAGCGGGAGAAGAGATGAGCAGTTCTTC. Its protein is CASSYSASGRRDEQFF.

This chain joins TRBV29-1 and TRBJ1-1, with D perhaps matching TRBD1 (5 bases). CDR3 length equals 11 residues. The V gene's germline CDR1 is SQVTM and CDR2 ANQGSEA. V was clipped by 3 bases and J by 11 bases, with 13 bases between them. The CDR3 spells CSVEVSGWAFF. In DNA form, the CDR3 reads TGCAGCGTTGAGGTTTCAGGGTGGGCTTTCTTT.

The chain links TRBV5-1 to TRBJ2-3, with D possibly being TRBD1 (6 bases). V lost 4 bases and J lost 1, with 16 bases in between. The CDR3 loop spans 16 amino acids. Germline V gene lookup returns CDR1 SGHRS and CDR2 YFSETQ. DNA for the CDR3: TGCGCCAGCAGCGGCGGACAGCCGGGCGGCACAGATACGCAGTATTTT. It yields the protein CASSGGQPGGTDTQYF.

The CDR3 spells CASRPDPGLGFYEQYF. CDR3 in DNA: TGTGCCAGTAGGCCCGATCCGGGACTTGGCTTCTACGAGCAGTACTTC. The chain uses TRBV19 and TRBJ2-7, with D maybe TRBD2 (6 bases). Per the germline V gene, CDR1 is LNHDA and CDR2 is SQIVND (reference sequence). The length of the CDR3 is 16 residues. V lost 6 bases and J 3 bases, leaving 21 bases between the germline ends.

J is TRBJ2-2 and V is TRBV5-1, with 8 positions matching TRBD1. The CDR3 loop spans 15 amino acids. CDR1 and CDR2 (germline): SGHRS, YFSETQ. V shed 2 bases, J shed 7 bases, and the junction held 7 bases outside the gene matches. The chain's CDR3 is CASSFSGQVNGELFF. In DNA, the CDR3 is TGCGCCAGCAGCTTCTCGGGACAGGTTAACGGGGAGCTGTTTTTT.

The chain joins TRBV9 to TRBJ2-3; 12 positions agree with TRBD2. V gave up 4 bases and J gave up 3 bases; unmatched junction bases: 6. Germline V gene data show CDR1 as SGDLS and CDR2 as YYNGEE. This CDR3 contains 16 residues. The CDR3 bases are TGTGCCAGCAGCACCACTAGCGGGGGGAGGACAGATACGCAGTATTTT. Amino acid sequence: CASSTTSGGRTDTQYF.